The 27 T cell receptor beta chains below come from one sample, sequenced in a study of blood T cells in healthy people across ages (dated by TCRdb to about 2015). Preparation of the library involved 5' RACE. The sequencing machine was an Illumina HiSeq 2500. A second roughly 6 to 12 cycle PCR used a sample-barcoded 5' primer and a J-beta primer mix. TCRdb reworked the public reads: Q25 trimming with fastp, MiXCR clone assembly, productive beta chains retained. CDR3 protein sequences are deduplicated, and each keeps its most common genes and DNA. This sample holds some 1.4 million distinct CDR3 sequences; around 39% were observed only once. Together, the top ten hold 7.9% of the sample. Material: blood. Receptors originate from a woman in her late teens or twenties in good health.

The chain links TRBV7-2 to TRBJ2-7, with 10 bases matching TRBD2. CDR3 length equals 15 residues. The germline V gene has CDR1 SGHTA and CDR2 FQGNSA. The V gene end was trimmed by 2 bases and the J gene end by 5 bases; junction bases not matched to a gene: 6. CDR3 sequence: CASSLRVAGGDEQYF. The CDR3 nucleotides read TGTGCCAGCAGCTTAAGGGTAGCGGGAGGTGACGAGCAGTACTTC.

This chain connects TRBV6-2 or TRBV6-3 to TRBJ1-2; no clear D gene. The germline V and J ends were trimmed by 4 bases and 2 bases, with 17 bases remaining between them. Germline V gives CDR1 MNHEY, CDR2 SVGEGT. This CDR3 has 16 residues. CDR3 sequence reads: CASSCSGLVPNYGYTF. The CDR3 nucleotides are TGTGCCAGCAGTTGCTCGGGGTTGGTCCCCAACTATGGCTACACCTTC.

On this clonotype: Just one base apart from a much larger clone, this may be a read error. The CDR3 DNA reads as TGTGCCATCAGTGAGGGACCGCTCCGGAGGGGGCAGTACTTC. Residues: CAISEGPLRRGQYF. This chain links TRBV10-3 with TRBJ2-7; a possible D gene is TRBD2 (6 bases). CDR1 and CDR2 from the germline V gene are ENHRY and SYGVKD. This CDR3 is 14 amino acids long. The V gene lost 2 bases and the J gene lost 9 bases, with 17 bases spanning the gap.

The CDR3 protein is CASSARLAGSTDTQYF. The CDR3 region has the DNA TGCGCCAGCAGCGCGAGACTAGCGGGCAGCACAGATACGCAGTATTTT. The chain joins TRBV5-1 to TRBJ2-3, with TRBD2 matching 10 bases. The V and J ends lost 4 bases and 0 bases, in that order; junction bases with no gene match: 5. CDR3 length: 16 residues. Per germline, CDR1 SGHRS and CDR2 YFSETQ. Drawing the rest from reference TRBV5-1 and TRBJ2-3, the complete variable domain is KAGVTQTPRYLIKTRGQQVTLSCSPISGHRSVSWYQQTPGQGLQFLFEYFSETQRNKGNFPGRFSGRQFSNSRSEMNVSTLELGDSALYLCASSARLAGSTDTQYFGPGTRLTVL.

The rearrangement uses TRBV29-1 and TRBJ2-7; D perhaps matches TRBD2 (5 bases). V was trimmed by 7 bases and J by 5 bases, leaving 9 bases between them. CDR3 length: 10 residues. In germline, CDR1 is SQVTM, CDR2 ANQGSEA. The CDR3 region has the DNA TGCAGCGGGGGAGCCAACGAGCAGTACTTC. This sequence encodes CSGGANEQYF.

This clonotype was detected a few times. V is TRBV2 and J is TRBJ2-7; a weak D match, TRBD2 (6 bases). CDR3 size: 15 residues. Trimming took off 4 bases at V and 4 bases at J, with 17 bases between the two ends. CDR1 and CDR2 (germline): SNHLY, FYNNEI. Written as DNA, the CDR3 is TGTGCCAGCAGTGGACACTCGGCAGGAGGGTACGAGCAGTACTTC. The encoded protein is CASSGHSAGGYEQYF.

The CDR3 loop is CASSYEASSYNEQFF. The CDR3, as DNA: TGTGCCAGCAGTTACGAGGCCAGCTCCTACAATGAGCAGTTCTTC. The V call is TRBV6-6, the J call TRBJ2-1; D is ambiguous. Germline V gene data show CDR1 as MNHNY and CDR2 as SVGAGI (reference sequence). The CDR3 has 15 residues. Trimming took 2 bases from V and 0 from J, leaving 8 bases between them.

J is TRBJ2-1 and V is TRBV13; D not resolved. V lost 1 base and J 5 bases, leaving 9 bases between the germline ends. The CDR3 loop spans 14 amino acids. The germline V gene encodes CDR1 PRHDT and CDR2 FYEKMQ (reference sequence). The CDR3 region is CASSLVVRDNEQFF. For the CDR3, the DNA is TGTGCCAGCAGCTTAGTGGTCAGAGACAATGAGCAGTTCTTC.

This chain's CDR3 is CASSPGGLAFWEQFF. CDR3 in DNA: TGTGCCAGCAGCCCAGGGGGACTAGCTTTCTGGGAGCAGTTCTTC. The gene calls are TRBV5-5 and TRBJ2-1; 9 bases fit TRBD2. V was clipped by 4 bases and J by 10 bases; unmatched bases: 12. This CDR3 has 15 residues. Germline V gives CDR1 SGHKS, CDR2 YYEKEE (reference sequence).

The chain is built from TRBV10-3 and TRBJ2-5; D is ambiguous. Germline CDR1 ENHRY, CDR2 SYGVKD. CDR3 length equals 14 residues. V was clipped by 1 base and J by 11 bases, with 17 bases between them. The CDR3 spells CAISELNRHTEQYF. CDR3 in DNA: TGTGCCATCAGTGAGTTAAATCGACATACGGAGCAGTACTTC.

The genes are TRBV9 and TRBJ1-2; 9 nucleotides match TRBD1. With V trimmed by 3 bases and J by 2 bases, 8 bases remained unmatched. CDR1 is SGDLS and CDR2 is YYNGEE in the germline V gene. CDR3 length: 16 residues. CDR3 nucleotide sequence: TGTGCCAGCAGCGGGGACACAGGGGGCCGGAACTATGGCTACACCTTC. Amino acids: CASSGDTGGRNYGYTF.

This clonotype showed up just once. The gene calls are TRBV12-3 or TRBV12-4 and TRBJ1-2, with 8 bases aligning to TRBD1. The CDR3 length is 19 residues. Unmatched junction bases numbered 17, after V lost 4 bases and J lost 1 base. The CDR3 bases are TGTGCCAGCAGTTCCCGACAGGGGATGGGAACTGTGGGTAACTATGGCTACACCTTC. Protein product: CASSSRQGMGTVGNYGYTF.

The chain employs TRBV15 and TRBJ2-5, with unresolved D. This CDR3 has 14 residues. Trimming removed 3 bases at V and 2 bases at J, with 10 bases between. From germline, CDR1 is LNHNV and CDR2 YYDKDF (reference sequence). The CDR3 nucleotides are TGTGCCACCAGCAGGGTCACGGGTCAAGAGACCCAGTACTTC. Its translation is CATSRVTGQETQYF.

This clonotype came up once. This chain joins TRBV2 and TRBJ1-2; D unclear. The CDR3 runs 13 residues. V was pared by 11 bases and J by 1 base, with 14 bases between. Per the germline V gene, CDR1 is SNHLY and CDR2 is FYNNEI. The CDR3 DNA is TGTGCCTGTACCACCCACCTTAACTATGGCTACACCTTC. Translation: CACTTHLNYGYTF.

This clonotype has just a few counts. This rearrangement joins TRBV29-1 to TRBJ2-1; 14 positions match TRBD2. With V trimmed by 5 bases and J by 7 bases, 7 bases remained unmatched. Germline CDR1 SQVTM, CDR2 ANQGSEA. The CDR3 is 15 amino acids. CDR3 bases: TGCAGCGTTTCCATTGGACTAGCGGGGGGTAATGAGCAGTTCTTC. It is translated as CSVSIGLAGGNEQFF.

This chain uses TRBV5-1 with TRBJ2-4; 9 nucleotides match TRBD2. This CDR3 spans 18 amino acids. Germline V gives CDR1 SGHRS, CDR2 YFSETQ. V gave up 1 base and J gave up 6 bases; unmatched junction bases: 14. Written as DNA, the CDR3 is TGCGCCAGCAGCTTGTTCGCGGGAGGGCCCTCCGGTAGAAACATTCAGTACTTC. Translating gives CASSLFAGGPSGRNIQYF.

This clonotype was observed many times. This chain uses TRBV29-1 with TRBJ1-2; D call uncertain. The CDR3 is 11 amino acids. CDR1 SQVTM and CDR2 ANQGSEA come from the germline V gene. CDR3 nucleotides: TGCACCCTCCGCGAGGGTTCGGGCTACACCTTC. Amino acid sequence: CTLREGSGYTF.

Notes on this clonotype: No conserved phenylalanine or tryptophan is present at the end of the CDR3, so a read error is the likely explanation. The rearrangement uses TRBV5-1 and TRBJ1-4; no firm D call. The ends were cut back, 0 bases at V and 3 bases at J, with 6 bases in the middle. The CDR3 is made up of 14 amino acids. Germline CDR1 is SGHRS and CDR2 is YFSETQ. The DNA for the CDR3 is TGCGCCAGCAGCTTGGACGGTGCTAATGAAAAACTGTTTGTT. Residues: CASSLDGANEKLFV.

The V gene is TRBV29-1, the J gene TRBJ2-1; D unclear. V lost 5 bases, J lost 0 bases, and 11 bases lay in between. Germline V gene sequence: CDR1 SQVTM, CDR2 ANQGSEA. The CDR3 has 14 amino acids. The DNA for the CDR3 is TGCAGCGTTAGGTATGAGAGCTCCTACAATGAGCAGTTCTTC. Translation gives CSVRYESSYNEQFF.

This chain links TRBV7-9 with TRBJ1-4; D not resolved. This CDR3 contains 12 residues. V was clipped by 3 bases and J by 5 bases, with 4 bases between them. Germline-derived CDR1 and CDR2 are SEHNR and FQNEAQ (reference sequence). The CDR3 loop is CASSFQNEKLFF. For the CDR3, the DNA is TGTGCCAGCAGCTTCCAAAATGAAAAACTGTTTTTT.

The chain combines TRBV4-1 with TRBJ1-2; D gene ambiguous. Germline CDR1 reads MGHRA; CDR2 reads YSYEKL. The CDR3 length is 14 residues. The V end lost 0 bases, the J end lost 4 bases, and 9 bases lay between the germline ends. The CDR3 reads CASSQDARLYGYTF. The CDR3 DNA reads TGCGCCAGCAGCCAAGATGCCCGTCTCTATGGCTACACCTTC.

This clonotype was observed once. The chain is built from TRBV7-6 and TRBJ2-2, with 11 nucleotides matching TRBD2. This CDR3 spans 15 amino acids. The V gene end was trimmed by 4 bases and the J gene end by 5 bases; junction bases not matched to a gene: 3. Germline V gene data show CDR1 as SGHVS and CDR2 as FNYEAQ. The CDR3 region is CASSWVAGGTGELFF. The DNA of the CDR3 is TGTGCCAGCAGCTGGGTAGCGGGAGGGACCGGGGAGCTGTTTTTT. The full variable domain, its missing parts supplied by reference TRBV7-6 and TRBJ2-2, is GAGVSQSPRYKVTKRGQDVALRCDPISGHVSLYWYRQALGQGPEFLTYFNYEAQQDKSGLPNDRFSAERPEGSISTLTIQRTEQRDSAMYRCASSWVAGGTGELFFGEGSRLTVL.

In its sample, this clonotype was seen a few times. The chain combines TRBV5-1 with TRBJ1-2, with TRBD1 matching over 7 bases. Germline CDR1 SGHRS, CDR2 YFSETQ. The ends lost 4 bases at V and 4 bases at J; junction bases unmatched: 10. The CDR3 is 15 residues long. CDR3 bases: TGCGCCAGCAGCCGGGAAGGACAGGCGACCTATGGCTACACCTTC. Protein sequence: CASSREGQATYGYTF.

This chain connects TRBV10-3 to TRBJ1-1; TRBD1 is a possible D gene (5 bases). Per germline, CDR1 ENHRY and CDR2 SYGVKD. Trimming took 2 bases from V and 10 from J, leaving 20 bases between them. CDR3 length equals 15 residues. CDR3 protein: CAISEGFGTPTPAFF. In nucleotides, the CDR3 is TGTGCCATCAGTGAGGGGTTTGGGACCCCCACCCCAGCTTTCTTT.

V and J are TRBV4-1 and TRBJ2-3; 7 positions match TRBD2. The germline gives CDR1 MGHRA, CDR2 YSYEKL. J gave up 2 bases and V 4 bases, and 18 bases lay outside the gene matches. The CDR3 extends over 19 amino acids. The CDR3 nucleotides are TGCGCCAGCAGCCCGTGGGGCGGGGGACCCAAGCTAGACACAGATACGCAGTATTTT. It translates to CASSPWGGGPKLDTDTQYF.

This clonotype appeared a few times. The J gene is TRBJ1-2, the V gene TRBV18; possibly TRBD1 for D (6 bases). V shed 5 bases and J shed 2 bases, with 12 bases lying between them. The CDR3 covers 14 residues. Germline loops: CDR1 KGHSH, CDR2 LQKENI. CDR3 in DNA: TGTGCCAGCTCATGGGAAGGACAGAACTATGGCTACACCTTC. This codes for CASSWEGQNYGYTF.

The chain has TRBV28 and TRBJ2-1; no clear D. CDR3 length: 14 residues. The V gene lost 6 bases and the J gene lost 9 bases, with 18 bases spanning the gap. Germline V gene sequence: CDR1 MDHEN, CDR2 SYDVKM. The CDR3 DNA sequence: TGTGCCAGCAGCTCAAACTTAGTCGGGCGTGAGCAGTTCTTC. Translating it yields CASSSNLVGREQFF.